The rows below give T cell receptor beta chains drawn from one sample of a study of T-cell reconstitution after alpha-beta-depleted transplantation in children. TCRdb reprocessed the PCR reads via MiXCR and lists one record per CDR3 protein. Found here are 500,000 or so distinct CDR3 sequences, approximately 32% of them singletons; the top ten hold under 3%. Sequenced material: PBMCs from the stem cell graft donor, taken from the stem cell graft. Source of these receptors: a human donor who donated a stem cell graft to a child with aplastic anemia. The CDR3 runs from the conserved cysteine through the conserved F or W. The D gene is left open where the match is weak. The listing skips clone size in some rows; elsewhere it reads once, few, many or a size class.

V	size	J	D	CDR3	DNA
TRBV20-1	few	TRBJ2-5	.	CSARDDQRLQETQYF	TGCAGTGCTAGAGACGATCAGCGATTACAAGAGACCCAGTACTTC
TRBV7-2	few	TRBJ1-4	.	CASSLVSTATNEKLFF	TGTGCCAGCAGCTTAGTTTCGACGGCAACTAATGAAAAACTGTTTTTT
TRBV6-5	.	TRBJ2-1	.	CASSYVGGSSYNEQFF	TGTGCCAGCAGTTACGTCGGGGGTAGCTCCTACAATGAGCAGTTCTTC
TRBV28	.	TRBJ2-5	.	CASSLASKETQYF	TGTGCCAGCAGTTTAGCTAGCAAAGAGACCCAGTACTTC
TRBV7-8	few	TRBJ2-5	.	CASSLERGTGETQYF	TGTGCCAGCAGCTTAGAGAGGGGGACGGGGGAGACCCAGTACTTC
TRBV12-3/TRBV12-4	.	TRBJ1-1	.	CASILGQTNTEAFF	TGTGCCAGCATACTAGGACAGACAAACACTGAAGCTTTCTTT
TRBV18	few	TRBJ2-5	.	CASSPGAIEETQYF	TGTGCCAGCTCACCCGGGGCAATTGAAGAGACCCAGTACTTC
TRBV29-1	once	TRBJ1-2	.	CSVEDTGFGNYGYTF	TGCAGCGTTGAAGACACGGGGTTTGGTAACTATGGCTACACCTTC
TRBV4-3	.	TRBJ1-3	.	CASSQDRGNTIYF	TGCGCCAGCAGCCAAGATCGCGGAAACACCATATATTTT
TRBV29-1	.	TRBJ2-1	.	CSVEAPFGTEFF	TGCAGCGTTGAAGCGCCCTTCGGGACCGAGTTCTTC
TRBV5-4	.	TRBJ2-3	.	CASSLEVADTQYF	TGTGCCAGCAGCTTGGAGGTCGCAGATACGCAGTATTTT